This T cell receptor beta chain comes out of a study of cytomegalovirus exposure and HLA in healthy donors. PCR involved 60 Vbeta and 13 Jbeta primers. The method was immunoSEQ multiplex PCR; TCRdb's version includes in-frame clones alone and lacks a portion of them. The sample has under 150,000 clones; around 71% are singletons. This CDR3 spans 16 amino acids. The germline V gene encodes CDR1 MNHEY and CDR2 SVGAGI. The V end lost 2 bases, the J end lost 8 bases, and 21 bases lay between the germline ends. V usage is TRBV6-5 and J usage is TRBJ1-2, with a tentative D call TRBD1 (5 bases). The receptor comes from a woman aged 55-75 years in good health and CMV-seropositive. Input material: PBMCs. CDR3 residues: CASSYGRAPPSEGYTF. CDR3 DNA: TGTGCCAGCAGTTACGGCAGGGCGCCCCCTTCTGAGGGCTACACCTTC.